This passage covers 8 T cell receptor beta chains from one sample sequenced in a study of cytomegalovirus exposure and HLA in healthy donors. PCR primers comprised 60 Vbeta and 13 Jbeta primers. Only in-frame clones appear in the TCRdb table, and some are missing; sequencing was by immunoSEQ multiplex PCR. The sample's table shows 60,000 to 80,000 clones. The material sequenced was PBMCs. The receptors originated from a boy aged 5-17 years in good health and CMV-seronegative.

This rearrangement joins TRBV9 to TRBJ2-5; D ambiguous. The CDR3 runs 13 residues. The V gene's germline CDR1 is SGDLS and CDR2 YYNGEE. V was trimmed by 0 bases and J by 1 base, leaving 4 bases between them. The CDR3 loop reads CASSVAGQETQYF. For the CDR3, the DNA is TGTGCCAGCAGCGTAGCCGGCCAAGAGACCCAGTACTTC.

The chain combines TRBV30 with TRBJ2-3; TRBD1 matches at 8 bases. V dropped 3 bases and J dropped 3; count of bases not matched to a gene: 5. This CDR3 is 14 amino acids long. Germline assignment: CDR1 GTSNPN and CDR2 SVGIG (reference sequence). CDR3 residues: CAWSRDRTTDTQYF. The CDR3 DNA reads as TGTGCCTGGAGCCGGGACAGGACTACAGATACGCAGTATTTT. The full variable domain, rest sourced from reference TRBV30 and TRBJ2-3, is SQTIHQWPATLVQPVGSPLSLECTVEGTSNPNLYWYRQAAGRGLQLLFYSVGIGQISSEVPQNLSASRPQDRQFILSSKKLLLSDSGFYLCAWSRDRTTDTQYFGPGTRLTVL.

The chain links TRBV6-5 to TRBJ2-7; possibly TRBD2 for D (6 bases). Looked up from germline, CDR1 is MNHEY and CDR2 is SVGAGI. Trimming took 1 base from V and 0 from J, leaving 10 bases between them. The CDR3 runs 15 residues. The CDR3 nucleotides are TGTGCCAGCAGTTACTTCGGGGGAAGCTCCTACGAGCAGTACTTC. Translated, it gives CASSYFGGSSYEQYF.

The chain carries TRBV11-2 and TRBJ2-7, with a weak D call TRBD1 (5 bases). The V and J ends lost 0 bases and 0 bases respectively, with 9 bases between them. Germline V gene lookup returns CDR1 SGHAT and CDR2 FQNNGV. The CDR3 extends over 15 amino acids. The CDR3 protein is CASSLDRVPSYEQYF. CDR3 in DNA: TGTGCCAGCAGCTTAGACAGGGTACCCTCCTACGAGCAGTACTTC.

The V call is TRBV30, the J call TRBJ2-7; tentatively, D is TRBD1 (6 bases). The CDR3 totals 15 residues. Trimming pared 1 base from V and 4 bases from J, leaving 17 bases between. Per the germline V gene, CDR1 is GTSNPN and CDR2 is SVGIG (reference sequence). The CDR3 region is CAWSAGSGARYEQYF. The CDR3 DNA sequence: TGTGCCTGGAGTGCCGGTTCAGGGGCTAGGTACGAGCAGTACTTC.

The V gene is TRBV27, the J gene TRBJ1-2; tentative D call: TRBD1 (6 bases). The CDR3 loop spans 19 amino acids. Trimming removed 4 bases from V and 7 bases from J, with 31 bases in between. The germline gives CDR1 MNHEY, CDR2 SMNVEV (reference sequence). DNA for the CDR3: TGTGCCAGCAGTTCAACTCCAGAAAATGCAGGGGTCCCCCTTTTTGGCTACACCTTC. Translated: CASSSTPENAGVPLFGYTF.

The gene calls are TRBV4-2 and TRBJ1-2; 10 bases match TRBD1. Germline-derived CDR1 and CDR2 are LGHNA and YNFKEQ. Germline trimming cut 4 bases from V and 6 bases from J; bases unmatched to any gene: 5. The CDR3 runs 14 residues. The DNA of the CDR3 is TGTGCCAGCAGCCGAGATGGGACAGGGGATGGCTACACCTTC. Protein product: CASSRDGTGDGYTF.

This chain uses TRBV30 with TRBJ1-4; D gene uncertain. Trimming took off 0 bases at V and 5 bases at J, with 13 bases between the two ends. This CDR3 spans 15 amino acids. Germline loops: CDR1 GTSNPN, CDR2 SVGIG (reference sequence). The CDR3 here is CAWSVLTKRNEKLFF. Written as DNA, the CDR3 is TGTGCCTGGAGTGTCTTAACTAAGCGGAATGAAAAACTGTTTTTT.